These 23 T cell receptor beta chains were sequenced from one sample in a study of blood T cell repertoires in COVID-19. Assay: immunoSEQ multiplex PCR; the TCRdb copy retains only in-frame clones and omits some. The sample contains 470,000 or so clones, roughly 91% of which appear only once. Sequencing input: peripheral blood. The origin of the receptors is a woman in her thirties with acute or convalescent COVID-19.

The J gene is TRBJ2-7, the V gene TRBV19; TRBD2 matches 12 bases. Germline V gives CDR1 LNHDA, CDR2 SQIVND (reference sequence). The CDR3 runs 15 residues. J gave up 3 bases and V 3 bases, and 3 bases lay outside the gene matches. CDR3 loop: CASSIGTSGLYEQYF. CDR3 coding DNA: TGTGCCAGTAGTATCGGGACTAGCGGGCTCTACGAGCAGTACTTC.

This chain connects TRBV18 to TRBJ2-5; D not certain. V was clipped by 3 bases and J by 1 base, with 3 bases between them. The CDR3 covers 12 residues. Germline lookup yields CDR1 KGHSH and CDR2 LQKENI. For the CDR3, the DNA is TGTGCCAGCTCACCCGGCCAAGAGACCCAGTACTTC. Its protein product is CASSPGQETQYF.

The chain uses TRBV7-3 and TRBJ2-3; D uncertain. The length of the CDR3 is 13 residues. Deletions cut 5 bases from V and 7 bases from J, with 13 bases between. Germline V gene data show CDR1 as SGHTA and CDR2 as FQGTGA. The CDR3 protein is CASSTGPLNTQYF. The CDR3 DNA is TGTGCCAGCAGCACTGGGCCCCTTAATACGCAGTATTTT.

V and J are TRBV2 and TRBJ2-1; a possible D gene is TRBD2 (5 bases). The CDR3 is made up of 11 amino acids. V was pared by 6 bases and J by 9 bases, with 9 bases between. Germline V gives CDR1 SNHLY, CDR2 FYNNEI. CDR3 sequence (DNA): TGTGCCAGCAGCCCCCGGGGTGAGCAGTTCTTC. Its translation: CASSPRGEQFF.

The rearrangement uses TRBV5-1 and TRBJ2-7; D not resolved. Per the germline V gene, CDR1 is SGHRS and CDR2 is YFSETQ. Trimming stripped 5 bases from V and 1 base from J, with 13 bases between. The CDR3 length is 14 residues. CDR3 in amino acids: CASRSTGPSYEQYF. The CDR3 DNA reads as TGCGCCAGCAGATCCACCGGTCCTTCCTACGAGCAGTACTTC.

CDR3 amino acids: CASRPGQGAQIGELFF. The DNA of the CDR3 is TGTGCCAGCAGACCAGGACAGGGGGCGCAAATCGGGGAGCTGTTTTTT. The chain links TRBV7-8 to TRBJ2-2; 11 bases agree with TRBD1. With V trimmed by 6 bases and J by 7 bases, 10 bases remained unmatched. This CDR3 is built from 16 residues. Germline CDR1 is SGHVS and CDR2 is FQNEAQ.

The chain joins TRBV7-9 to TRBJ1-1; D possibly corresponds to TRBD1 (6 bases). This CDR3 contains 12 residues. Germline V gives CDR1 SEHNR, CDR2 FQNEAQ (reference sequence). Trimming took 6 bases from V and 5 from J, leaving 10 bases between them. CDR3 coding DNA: TGTGCCAGCAGAAAAGGGGGAACTGAAGCTTTCTTT. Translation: CASRKGGTEAFF.

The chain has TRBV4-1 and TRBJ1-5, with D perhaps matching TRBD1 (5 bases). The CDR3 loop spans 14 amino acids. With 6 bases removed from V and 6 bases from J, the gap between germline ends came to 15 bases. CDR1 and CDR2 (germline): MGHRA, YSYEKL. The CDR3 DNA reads TGCGCCAGCAGTGTGCCAGGAACAGGTCAGCCCCAGCATTTT. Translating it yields CASSVPGTGQPQHF.

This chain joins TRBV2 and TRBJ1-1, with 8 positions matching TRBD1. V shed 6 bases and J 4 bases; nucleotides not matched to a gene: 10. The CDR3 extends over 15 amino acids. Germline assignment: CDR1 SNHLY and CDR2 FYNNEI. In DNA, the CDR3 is TGTGCCAGCAGAAACTCAGTCACAGGGGGCACTGAAGCTTTCTTT. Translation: CASRNSVTGGTEAFF.

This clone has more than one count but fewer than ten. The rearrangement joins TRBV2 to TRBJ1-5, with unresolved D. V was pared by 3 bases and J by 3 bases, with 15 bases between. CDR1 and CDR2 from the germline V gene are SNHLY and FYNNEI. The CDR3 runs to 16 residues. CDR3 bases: TGTGCCAGCAGTGAGAGGGCCTCAAGAGACAATCAGCCCCAGCATTTT. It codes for CASSERASRDNQPQHF.

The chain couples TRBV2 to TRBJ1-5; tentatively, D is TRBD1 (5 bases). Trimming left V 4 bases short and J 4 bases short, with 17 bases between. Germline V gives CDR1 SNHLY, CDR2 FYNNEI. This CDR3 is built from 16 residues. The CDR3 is CASSVPGDSRNQPQHF. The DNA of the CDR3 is TGTGCCAGCAGTGTCCCGGGCGACAGCAGGAATCAGCCCCAGCATTTT. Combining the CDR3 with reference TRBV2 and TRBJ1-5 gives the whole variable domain EPEVTQTPSHQVTQMGQEVILRCVPISNHLYFYWYRQILGQKVEFLVSFYNNEISEKSEIFDDQFSVERPDGSNFTLKIRSTKLEDSAMYFCASSVPGDSRNQPQHFGDGTRLSIL.

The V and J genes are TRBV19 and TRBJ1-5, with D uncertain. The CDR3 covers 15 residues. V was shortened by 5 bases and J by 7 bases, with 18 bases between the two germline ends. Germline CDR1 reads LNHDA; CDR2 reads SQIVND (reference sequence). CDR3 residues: CASSPPLERRQPQHF. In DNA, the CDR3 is TGTGCCAGTAGTCCCCCGTTGGAGAGAAGGCAGCCCCAGCATTTT.

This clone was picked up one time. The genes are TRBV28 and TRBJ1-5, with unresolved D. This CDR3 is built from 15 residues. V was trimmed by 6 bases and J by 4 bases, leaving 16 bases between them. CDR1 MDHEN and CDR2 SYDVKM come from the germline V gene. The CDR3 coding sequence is TGTGCCAGCAGGTCGGGTTTTAGTGCGAATCAGCCCCAGCATTTT. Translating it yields CASRSGFSANQPQHF.

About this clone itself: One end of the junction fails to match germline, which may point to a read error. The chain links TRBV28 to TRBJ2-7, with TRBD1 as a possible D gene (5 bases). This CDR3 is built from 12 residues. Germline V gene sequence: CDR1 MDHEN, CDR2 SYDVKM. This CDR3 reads CASSLGQGNKHF. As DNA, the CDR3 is TGTGCCAGCAGTTTAGGCCAGGGTAATAAACACTTC.

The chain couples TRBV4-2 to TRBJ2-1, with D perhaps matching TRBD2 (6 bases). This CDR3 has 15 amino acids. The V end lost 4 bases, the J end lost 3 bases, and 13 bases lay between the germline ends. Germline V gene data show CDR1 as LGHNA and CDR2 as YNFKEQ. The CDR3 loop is CASSPLSGRYNEQFF. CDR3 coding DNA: TGTGCCAGCAGCCCGCTGAGCGGGCGCTACAATGAGCAGTTCTTC.

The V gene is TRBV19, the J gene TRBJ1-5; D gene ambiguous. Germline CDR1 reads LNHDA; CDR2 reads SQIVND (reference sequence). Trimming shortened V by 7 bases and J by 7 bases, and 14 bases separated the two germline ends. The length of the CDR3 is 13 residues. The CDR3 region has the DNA TGTGCCAGTACCCCCCGCCGGGAGCAGCCCCAGCATTTT. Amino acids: CASTPRREQPQHF.

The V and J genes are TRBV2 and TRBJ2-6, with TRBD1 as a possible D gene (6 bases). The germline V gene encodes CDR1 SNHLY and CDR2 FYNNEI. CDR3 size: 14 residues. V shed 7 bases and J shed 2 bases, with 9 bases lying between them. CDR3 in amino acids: CASTTGAGANVLTF. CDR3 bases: TGTGCCAGCACGACAGGAGCTGGGGCCAACGTCCTGACTTTC.

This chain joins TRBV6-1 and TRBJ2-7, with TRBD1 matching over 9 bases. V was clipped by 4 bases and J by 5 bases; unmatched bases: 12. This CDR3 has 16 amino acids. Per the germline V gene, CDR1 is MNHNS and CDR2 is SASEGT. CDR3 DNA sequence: TGTGCCAGCAGTGTTCCGGACAGGGGTGAATTCGACGAGCAGTACTTC. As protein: CASSVPDRGEFDEQYF.

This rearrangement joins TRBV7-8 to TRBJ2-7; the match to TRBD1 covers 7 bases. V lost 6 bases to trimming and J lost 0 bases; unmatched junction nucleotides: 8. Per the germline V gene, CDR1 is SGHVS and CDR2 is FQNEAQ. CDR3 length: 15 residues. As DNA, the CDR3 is TGTGCCAGCAGTCCATGGGCAGGGGGCTCCTACGAGCAGTACTTC. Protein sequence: CASSPWAGGSYEQYF.

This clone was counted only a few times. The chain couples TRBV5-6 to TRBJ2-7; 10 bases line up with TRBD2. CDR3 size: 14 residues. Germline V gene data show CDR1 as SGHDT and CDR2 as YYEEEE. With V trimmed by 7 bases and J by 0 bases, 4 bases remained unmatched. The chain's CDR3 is CASRSGGLSYEQYF. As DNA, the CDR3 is TGTGCCAGCCGTAGCGGGGGGCTCTCCTACGAGCAGTACTTC.

The CDR3 loop is CASSSAVLAGNTGELFF. In nucleotides, the CDR3 is TGTGCCAGCAGTTCAGCGGTACTAGCGGGGAACACCGGGGAGCTGTTTTTT. The chain recombines TRBV7-8 with TRBJ2-2, with 9 bases fitting TRBD2. The V gene's germline CDR1 is SGHVS and CDR2 FQNEAQ. Germline trimming cut 6 bases from V and 1 base from J; bases unmatched to any gene: 9. There are 17 residues in the CDR3.

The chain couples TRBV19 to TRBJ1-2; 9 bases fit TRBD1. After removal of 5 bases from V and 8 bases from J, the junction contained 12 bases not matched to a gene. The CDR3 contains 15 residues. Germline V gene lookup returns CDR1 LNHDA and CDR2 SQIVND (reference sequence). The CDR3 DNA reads TGTGCCAGTAGTCCCCAAACAGGGGGCGCAAAAGGCTACACCTTC. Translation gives CASSPQTGGAKGYTF. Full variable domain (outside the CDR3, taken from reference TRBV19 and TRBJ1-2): DGGITQSPKYLFRKEGQNVTLSCEQNLNHDAMYWYRQDPGQGLRLIYYSQIVNDFQKGDIAEGYSVSREKKESFPLTVTSAQKNPTAFYLCASSPQTGGAKGYTFGSGTRLTVV.

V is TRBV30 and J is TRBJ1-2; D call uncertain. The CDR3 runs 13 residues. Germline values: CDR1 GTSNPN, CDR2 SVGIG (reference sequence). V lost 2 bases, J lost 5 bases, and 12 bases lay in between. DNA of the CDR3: TGTGCCTGGAGTCTCTCTTCTAGTTATGGCTACACCTTC. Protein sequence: CAWSLSSSYGYTF.